One sample yielded the 20 T cell receptor beta chains listed below, sequenced in a study of T-cell reconstitution after alpha-beta-depleted transplantation in children. Preparation of the TCRbeta library was carried out with unique molecular identifiers. TCRdb recomputed calls from the PCR reads with MiXCR, one row per CDR3 protein. The table includes fewer than 250,000 distinct CDR3 sequences, around a sixth detected once. The sample here was PBMCs, mostly from graft donor cells, taken 360 days after TCRalphabeta/CD19-depleted stem cell transplant. These TCRs come from a male patient between 2 and 15 years old who had a stem cell transplant for acute lymphoblastic leukemia, so the T cells may come from the graft donor.

This clonotype was recorded only once. The chain uses TRBV12-3 or TRBV12-4 and TRBJ1-2, with TRBD1 as a possible D gene (6 bases). The CDR3 runs 14 residues. Trimming removed 6 bases at V and 4 bases at J, with 15 bases between. The CDR3 sequence: CASSNRATGYGYTF. Here the CDR3 DNA reads TGTGCCAGCAGCAACAGGGCGACGGGCTATGGCTACACCTTC.

This clonotype turned up a few times. The genes are TRBV20-1 and TRBJ2-3, with 9 bases aligning to TRBD2. This CDR3 contains 14 residues. V lost 4 bases to trimming and J lost 4 bases; unmatched junction nucleotides: 6. The V gene's germline CDR1 is DFQATT and CDR2 SNEGSKA (reference sequence). The CDR3 loop reads CSATIAGVADTQYF. CDR3 in DNA: TGCAGTGCTACCATAGCGGGGGTTGCAGATACGCAGTATTTT.

This clonotype was counted only a few times. This rearrangement joins TRBV2 to TRBJ1-5, with D maybe TRBD1 (5 bases). CDR3 length: 16 amino acids. Trimming shortened V by 4 bases and J by 2 bases, and 15 bases separated the two germline ends. CDR1 and CDR2 from the germline V gene are SNHLY and FYNNEI. The CDR3 DNA reads as TGTGCCAGCAGTGGAGGGGCTTGGGGTGGCAATCAGCCCCAGCATTTT. This encodes CASSGGAWGGNQPQHF.

In this sample, this clonotype turned up once. The chain links TRBV5-1 to TRBJ2-5; TRBD2 might be the D (7 bases). The V and J ends lost 2 bases and 5 bases respectively, with 16 bases between them. The V gene's germline CDR1 is SGHRS and CDR2 YFSETQ. CDR3 size: 15 residues. The CDR3 coding sequence is TGCGCCAGCAGCTTTTTCGGGGGGCCATCCGAGACCCAGTACTTC. Protein product: CASSFFGGPSETQYF.

This chain joins TRBV10-3 and TRBJ2-3, with D perhaps matching TRBD2 (5 bases). Germline values: CDR1 ENHRY, CDR2 SYGVKD. The CDR3 runs 13 residues. V gave up 4 bases and J gave up 5 bases, with 10 bases separating them. The CDR3: CAISGEWGDTQYF. CDR3 DNA: TGTGCCATCAGTGGGGAGTGGGGAGATACGCAGTATTTT.

A few counts support this clonotype. This chain uses TRBV29-1 with TRBJ2-7; 7 bases are shared with TRBD2. V shed 5 bases and J 2 bases; nucleotides not matched to a gene: 6. Germline-derived CDR1 and CDR2 are SQVTM and ANQGSEA. The CDR3 has 13 residues. CDR3 region: CSVREARAYEQYF. CDR3 nucleotide sequence: TGCAGCGTTCGGGAGGCCAGAGCCTACGAGCAGTACTTC.

This clonotype has only a few counts. The V gene is TRBV19, the J gene TRBJ1-5; D uncertain. The CDR3 totals 13 residues. Germline V gives CDR1 LNHDA, CDR2 SQIVND (reference sequence). V lost 3 bases and J 2 bases, leaving 5 bases between the germline ends. In DNA, the CDR3 is TGTGCCAGTAGTATGGACGGCAATCAGCCCCAGCATTTT. This translates into CASSMDGNQPQHF.

Note on this clonotype: At one end, the junction sequence differs from germline, possibly due to a read error. The chain carries TRBV7-9 and TRBJ2-5; 8 nucleotides agree with TRBD2. Germline V gene lookup returns CDR1 SEHNR and CDR2 FQNEAQ (reference sequence). This CDR3 region has 13 residues. DNA for the CDR3: TGTGCCAGCAGCATAGCGGGGAGAGAGACCCAGTACTTC. This encodes CASSIAGRETQYF.

The chain uses TRBV18 and TRBJ2-3; 7 nucleotides match TRBD2. The CDR3 length is 16 residues. Germline V gene sequence: CDR1 KGHSH, CDR2 LQKENI. V lost 3 bases and J lost 3; bases outside the gene matches: 9. The CDR3 nucleotides read TGTGCCAGCTCACCTAGCGGACTGGGAGGGACAGATACGCAGTATTTT. Encoded protein: CASSPSGLGGTDTQYF. Filled out from reference TRBV18 and TRBJ2-3, the complete variable domain reads NAGVMQNPRHLVRRRGQEARLRCSPMKGHSHVYWYRQLPEEGLKFMVYLQKENIIDESGMPKERFSAEFPKEGPSILRIQQVVRGDSAAYFCASSPSGLGGTDTQYFGPGTRLTVL.

This clonotype was observed a few times. V usage is TRBV29-1 and J usage is TRBJ1-1; tentative D call: TRBD1 (5 bases). Germline CDR1 reads SQVTM; CDR2 reads ANQGSEA. Trimming shortened V by 7 bases and J by 0 bases, and 12 bases separated the two germline ends. This CDR3 is built from 13 residues. The CDR3 nucleotides are TGCAGCGCTGAGGGGCAGTTGAACACTGAAGCTTTCTTT. Residues: CSAEGQLNTEAFF.

The genes are TRBV10-3 and TRBJ1-2; D remains unclear. This CDR3 is built from 14 residues. With 3 bases removed from V and 7 bases from J, the gap between germline ends came to 15 bases. Germline V gene lookup returns CDR1 ENHRY and CDR2 SYGVKD. CDR3: CAISDGPTDGGYTF. The CDR3, as DNA: TGTGCCATCAGTGATGGGCCGACGGATGGTGGCTACACCTTC.

This clonotype has at least ten counts. The chain is built from TRBV6-2 or TRBV6-3 and TRBJ2-2; 9 bases match TRBD1. Germline-derived CDR1 and CDR2 are MNHEY and SVGEGT. The V and J ends lost 5 bases and 5 bases, in that order; junction bases with no gene match: 9. The length of the CDR3 is 16 residues. CDR3 bases: TGTGCCAGCAGTAACCCCGGGACAGGGAGGACCGGGGAGCTGTTTTTT. Its protein is CASSNPGTGRTGELFF.

This chain links TRBV6-1 with TRBJ2-7; maybe TRBD1 (5 bases). The CDR3 extends over 18 amino acids. Per germline, CDR1 MNHNS and CDR2 SASEGT. Trimming removed 6 bases at V and 1 base at J, with 25 bases between. CDR3 in amino acids: CASSRRTPGRRGSYEQYF. CDR3 DNA sequence: TGTGCCAGCAGCCGGCGCACTCCGGGTCGAAGGGGATCCTACGAGCAGTACTTC.

In its sample, this clonotype was seen many times. The chain recombines TRBV10-3 with TRBJ1-1; 7 bases are a match to TRBD1. V trimming: 4 bases; J trimming: 0 bases; junction bases outside the gene matches: 2. CDR3 size: 14 residues. The germline V gene has CDR1 ENHRY and CDR2 SYGVKD. The CDR3 DNA sequence: TGTGCCATCAGTGTTACAGGGGTGAACACTGAAGCTTTCTTT. Its translation: CAISVTGVNTEAFF.

The chain uses TRBV30 and TRBJ2-7; 8 bases line up with TRBD1. Trimming cost V 0 bases and J 5 bases; bases outside gene matches: 6. The CDR3 spans 14 residues. Germline V gene sequence: CDR1 GTSNPN, CDR2 SVGIG (reference sequence). The CDR3 sequence is CAWSVQDRADEQYF. The CDR3 DNA reads TGTGCCTGGAGTGTACAGGACAGGGCCGACGAGCAGTACTTC.

As regards this clonotype: One junction end does not reproduce the germline sequence, and a read error may be involved. The chain is built from TRBV5-1 and TRBJ2-3; 9 positions agree with TRBD1. In germline, CDR1 is SGHRS, CDR2 YFSETQ. This CDR3 is 16 amino acids long. CDR3 sequence reads: CVSSPGWTGETDTQYF. In DNA, the CDR3 is TGCGTCAGCAGCCCCGGGTGGACAGGGGAGACAGATACGCAGTATTTT.

The chain joins TRBV7-2 to TRBJ2-7; 9 bases match TRBD1. V shed 4 bases, J shed 0 bases, and the junction held 1 base outside the gene matches. CDR1 is SGHTA and CDR2 is FQGNSA in the germline V gene. The CDR3 has 14 residues. CDR3 DNA sequence: TGTGCCAGCAGCTCGGACAGGGGCTCCTACGAGCAGTACTTC. This codes for CASSSDRGSYEQYF.

This clonotype has just a few counts. The chain uses TRBV25-1 and TRBJ1-1; 7 positions agree with TRBD1. This CDR3 contains 14 residues. The germline CDR1 and CDR2 sequences are MGHDK and SYGVNS. V dropped 2 bases and J dropped 2; count of bases not matched to a gene: 2. CDR3 bases: TGTGCCAGCAGTGAAAGGGGGCGCAACACTGAAGCTTTCTTT. Its translation: CASSERGRNTEAFF.

This clonotype was found many times. J is TRBJ2-5 and V is TRBV12-3 or TRBV12-4; the D gene is possibly TRBD1 (6 bases). V shed 3 bases and J shed 5 bases, with 7 bases lying between them. CDR3 length equals 12 residues. The CDR3: CASSLQGETQYF. The CDR3 nucleotides read TGTGCCAGCAGTTTGCAGGGGGAGACCCAGTACTTC.

The chain combines TRBV13 with TRBJ2-3, with 7 bases that match TRBD1. Germline assignment: CDR1 PRHDT and CDR2 FYEKMQ (reference sequence). The V gene end was trimmed by 5 bases and the J gene end by 6 bases; junction bases not matched to a gene: 11. The CDR3 contains 15 residues. The CDR3 sequence: CASSHRDSNLDTQYF. As DNA, the CDR3 is TGTGCCAGCAGCCACCGGGACAGCAACCTGGATACGCAGTATTTT.